This paragraph reports one T cell receptor (beta chain). Authors' processing steps: Estimated nucleated cell counts came from reference gene primer amplification. The assay was immunoSEQ multiplex PCR, and TCRdb's table has in-frame clones only and misses some. The DNA gave D and trimming, while V, J and clone size come from that table. The sample yields about 290,000 clones, 89% seen once. All recovered Cohort 3 donors got two negative PCRs, got clearance, or saw symptom resolution. This sample was included in a study of blood T cell repertoires in COVID-19. For the study at large: The origin of the acute and convalescent COVID-19 samples was the United States, Italy and Spain. Nucleic acid was either cDNA or gDNA, and it came from T cells, B-cell-depleted T cells, or PBMCs.

CDR3 length equals 14 residues. Germline V gene lookup returns CDR1 SGHTA and CDR2 FQGNSA. Trimming pared 3 bases from V and 2 bases from J, leaving 10 bases between. The chain combines TRBV7-2 with TRBJ2-5; D unresolved. Specimen: PBMCs or T cells enriched from blood (not recorded which). This sequence originates from a woman aged 40 to 49 who had recovered from COVID-19. For the CDR3, the DNA is TGTGCCAGCAGCTTCGGAGTACAACAAGAGACCCAGTACTTC. It encodes CASSFGVQQETQYF.